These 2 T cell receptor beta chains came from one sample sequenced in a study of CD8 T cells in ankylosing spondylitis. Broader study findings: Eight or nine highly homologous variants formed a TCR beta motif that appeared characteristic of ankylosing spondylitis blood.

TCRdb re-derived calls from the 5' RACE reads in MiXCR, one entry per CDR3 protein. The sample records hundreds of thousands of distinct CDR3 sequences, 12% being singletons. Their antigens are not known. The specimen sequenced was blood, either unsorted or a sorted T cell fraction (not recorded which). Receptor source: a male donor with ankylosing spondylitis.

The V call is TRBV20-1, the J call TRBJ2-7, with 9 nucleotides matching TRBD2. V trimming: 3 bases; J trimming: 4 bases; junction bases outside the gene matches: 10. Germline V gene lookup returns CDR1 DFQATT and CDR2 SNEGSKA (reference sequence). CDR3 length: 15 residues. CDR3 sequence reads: CSASNKRGAGYEQYF. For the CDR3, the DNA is TGCAGTGCTAGCAATAAGCGGGGGGCCGGGTACGAGCAGTACTTC.

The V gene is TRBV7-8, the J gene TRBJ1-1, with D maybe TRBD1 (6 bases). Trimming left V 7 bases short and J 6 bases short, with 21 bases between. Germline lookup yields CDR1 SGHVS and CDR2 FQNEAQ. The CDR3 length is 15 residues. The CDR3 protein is CASNLGAGDEAEAFF. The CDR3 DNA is TGTGCCAGCAACCTCGGGGCAGGGGATGAGGCTGAAGCTTTCTTT.